This T cell receptor (beta chain) appears in the sequencing data of a study of regulatory T cells in long-lasting Graves disease. V was clipped by 6 bases and J by 5 bases; unmatched bases: 7. CDR3 length equals 14 residues. The study, taken as a whole, reports: Persistent disease exhibited a predilection for TRBV28, TRBJ1-2 and TRBJ2-5. Persistent Graves' cases showed lower TCR diversity than newly diagnosed cases.

This clonotype was detected many times. The target antigen is unknown. Investigators prepared the TCR beta libraries by applying iRepertoire HTBI primers and Arm-PCR of CDR3 regions. In the authors' methods: Across the samples, identification revealed 55 to 75 TRBV and about 15 TRBJ segments. TCRdb analysed the multiplex PCR reads with MiXCR anew, one entry per CDR3 protein. These V and J calls are TCRdb output, not the study's own analysis. This repertoire shows under 450,000 distinct CDR3 sequences, about 16% found once; its top ten account for 20%. The time point here: newly diagnosed GD, antithyroid drugs for less than 3 months. RNA extracted from PBMCs served as the sequencing template. In addition, the sample was reused for a study of T cells in Graves' hyperthyroidism and ophthalmopathy.

The starting material was peripheral blood mononuclear cells (PBMCs), obtained at new diagnosis, from a patient treated with antithyroid drugs. The V and J genes are TRBV12-3 or TRBV12-4 and TRBJ1-5, with 7 nucleotides matching TRBD1. The source of this sequence is a woman aged 18-30 years with Graves disease. The CDR3 region has the DNA TGTGCCAGCAGCTTATCAGGGGGGGATCAGCCCCAGCATTTT. Translation gives CASSLSGGDQPQHF.